There are a few counts of the clone carrying this T cell receptor beta chain. What it binds is not known. This entry comes from a study of neoadjuvant nivolumab and ipilimumab in lung cancer. About the study: The combination arm added day-1 ipilimumab 1 mg/kg to nivolumab 3 mg/kg on days 1, 15, 29. Overall study results and limits: Compared with tumor-adjacent uninvolved lung, resected tumors showed greater richness and clonality.

Profiling relied on immunoSEQ multiplex PCR, and the TCRdb table lists in-frame clones only, not all of them. The table lists 10,000 to 15,000 clones, around 70% of them singletons. Germline CDR1 is KGHSH and CDR2 is LQKENI. The CDR3 sequence is 13 residues long. The V end was cut by 3 bases, the J end by 2 bases, with 8 bases between. The starting material was peripheral blood, obtained after neoadjuvant nivolumab, alone or with ipilimumab, at or shortly before surgery. This sequence originates from an adult with non-small cell lung cancer. The rearrangement links TRBV18 to TRBJ2-7, with D perhaps matching TRBD2 (5 bases). CDR3 region: CASSPRETYEQYF. For the CDR3, the DNA is TGTGCCAGCTCACCGAGGGAAACCTACGAGCAGTACTTC. The full variable domain, rest sourced from reference TRBV18 and TRBJ2-7, is NAGVMQNPRHLVRRRGQEARLRCSPMKGHSHVYWYRQLPEEGLKFMVYLQKENIIDESGMPKERFSAEFPKEGPSILRIQQVVRGDSAAYFCASSPRETYEQYFGPGTRLTVT.